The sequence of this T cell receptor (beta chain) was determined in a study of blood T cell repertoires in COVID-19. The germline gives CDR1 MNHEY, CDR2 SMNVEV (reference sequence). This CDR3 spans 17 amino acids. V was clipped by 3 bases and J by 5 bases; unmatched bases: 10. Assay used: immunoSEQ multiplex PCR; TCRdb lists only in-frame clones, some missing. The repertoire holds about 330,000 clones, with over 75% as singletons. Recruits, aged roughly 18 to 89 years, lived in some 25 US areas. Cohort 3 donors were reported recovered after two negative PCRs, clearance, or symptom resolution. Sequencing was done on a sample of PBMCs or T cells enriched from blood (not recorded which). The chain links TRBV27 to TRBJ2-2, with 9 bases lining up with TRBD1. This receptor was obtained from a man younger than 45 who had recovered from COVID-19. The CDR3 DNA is TGTGCCAGCAGTTTCCGCCGGGACAGGGTTATTACCGGGGAGCTGTTTTTT. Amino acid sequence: CASSFRRDRVITGELFF.